The rows below give T cell receptor beta chains drawn from one sample of a study of T cell changes during pregnancy in multiple sclerosis. TCRdb keeps only in-frame clones here, not all; method: immunoSEQ multiplex PCR. Among under 50,000 clones, approximately 90% were seen once, and the ten largest hold 0.7% to 1%. This specimen was CD4+ T cells from peripheral blood mononuclear cells, taken in the third trimester of pregnancy. These receptors were collected from a female donor with multiple sclerosis, enrolled in a pregnancy study. The CDR3 runs from the conserved cysteine through the conserved F or W. The D gene is left open where the match is weak. Not all rows give a size; the values are once, few, many and, for expanded clones, a class.

TRBV7-2	TRBJ1-2	-	-	TGTGCCAGCAGCTTGGATGGGGGCGCGATCGGCTACACCTTC	CASSLDGGAIGYTF
TRBV28	TRBJ1-1	-	TRBD1	TGTGCCAGCAGTTTATGGCAGGGGGCAAACACTGAAGCTTTCTTT	CASSLWQGANTEAFF
TRBV20-1	TRBJ2-5	-	-	TGCAGTGCTAGAGATTATGAGACCCAGTACTTC	CSARDYETQYF
TRBV13	TRBJ2-7	-	TRBD2	TGTGCCAGCAGCTTACGCCCGAAAACTAGCGGGAGTAACCCCTACTCCTACGAGCAGTACTTC	CASSLRPKTSGSNPYSYEQYF
TRBV4-3	TRBJ2-7	-	TRBD2	TGCGCCAGCAGCCAAGGGGGACTAGCGGGAGCCTACGAGCAGTACTTC	CASSQGGLAGAYEQYF
TRBV4-3	TRBJ2-7	-	-	TGCGCCATACCAAGGGAGAGCTACGAGCAGTACTTC	CAIPRESYEQYF
TRBV9	TRBJ1-2	-	TRBD1	TGTGCCAGCAGCGTAGAGGCAGGGGGAAACTATGGCTACACCTTC	CASSVEAGGNYGYTF
TRBV6-6	TRBJ1-4	-	-	TGTGCCAGCAGTGCGCCGGGGGCAACTAATGAAAAACTGTTTTTT	CASSAPGATNEKLFF
TRBV18	TRBJ2-2	-	TRBD2	TGTGCCAGCTCACGTACTAGCGGGAGGCCTCGAGGCACCGGGGAGCTGTTTTTT	CASSRTSGRPRGTGELFF
TRBV21-1	TRBJ2-5	-	-	TGTGCCAGCAGCAATCAGGGCCCGAGACTAGAGACCCAGTACTTC	CASSNQGPRLETQYF
TRBV7-2	TRBJ2-1	-	TRBD2	TGTGCCAGCAGCTTAGGAGGACTAGCGGCCAATGAGCAGTTCTTC	CASSLGGLAANEQFF
TRBV5-1	TRBJ2-5	once	-	TGCGCCAGCAGCTTGCTTCAAGAGACCCAGTACTTC	CASSLLQETQYF
TRBV4-2	TRBJ2-2	-	-	TGTGCCAGCAGCCAAGAGGTGTCCTTCCCCAGAATCGGGGAGCTGTTTTTT	CASSQEVSFPRIGELFF
TRBV7-2	TRBJ2-7	-	-	TGTGCCAGCAGCTTAGGGTCCGGTGGGCTCTACGAGCAGTACTTC	CASSLGSGGLYEQYF
TRBV5-4	TRBJ2-2	once	-	TGTGCCAGCAGCCAACGGAGGGGGCGGATCGGGGAGCTGTTTTTT	CASSQRRGRIGELFF
TRBV6-1	TRBJ2-3	-	TRBD2	TGTGCCAGCAGTGAATTCTTCTTCGGGACTAGCGGCCGCACAGATACGCAGTATTTT	CASSEFFFGTSGRTDTQYF
TRBV19	TRBJ2-7	-	TRBD1	TGTGCCAGTTCGGACAGGGGCCCTTACGAGCAGTACTTC	CASSDRGPYEQYF
TRBV4-2	TRBJ2-3	-	TRBD2	TGTGCCAGCAGCCGCGGTAGCGGGAGAGTCTCTAGCACAGATACGCAGTATTTT	CASSRGSGRVSSTDTQYF
TRBV19	TRBJ1-4	-	-	TGTGCCAGTAGTACGTCAACTAATGAAAAACTGTTTTTT	CASSTSTNEKLFF
TRBV6-5	TRBJ2-7	-	TRBD1	TGTGCCAGCAGTTCTTCAGGGGGCGCTTTCCACGAGCAGTACTTC	CASSSSGGAFHEQYF
TRBV7-2	TRBJ2-1	-	TRBD2	TGTGCCAGCAGCCGGGGACTAGCGGGAGTAGGGAATGAGCAGTTCTTC	CASSRGLAGVGNEQFF
TRBV11-3	TRBJ2-3	once	-	TGTGCCAGCAGCTTATTCGGAGGGGATAAAGATACGCAGTATTTT	CASSLFGGDKDTQYF
TRBV30	TRBJ2-3	-	TRBD2	TGTGCCTGGAGCATGGGGGGAGGGCCTGGAGATACGCAGTATTTT	CAWSMGGGPGDTQYF
TRBV18	TRBJ1-1	-	-	TGTGCCAGCTCACTCAGGGCATCAGAAGCTTTCTTT	CASSLRASEAFF
TRBV7-9	TRBJ1-2	-	-	TGTGCCAGCAGCTTAGAGGGGGGGGCGCTCTATGGCTACACCTTC	CASSLEGGALYGYTF
TRBV27	TRBJ1-1	-	-	TGTGCCAGCAGTCAATCGACAGATGCCATGAACACTGAAGCTTTCTTT	CASSQSTDAMNTEAFF
TRBV5-4	TRBJ1-2	once	-	TGTGCCAGCAGCTTGGGGCCCGCTGGCTATGGCTACACCTTC	CASSLGPAGYGYTF
TRBV19	TRBJ1-1	-	-	TGTGCCAGTAGTATCCGGCGGGGGCCGGCTTTCTTT	CASSIRRGPAFF
TRBV5-1	TRBJ2-1	-	TRBD2	TGCGCCAGCAGCAAGTTAGCGGGAGGTTCGTCCCCCAGGTTCTTC	CASSKLAGGSSPRFF
TRBV19	TRBJ1-1	-	-	TGTGCCAGTAGTAATACCCAGGGGCCGAACACTGAAGCTTTCTTT	CASSNTQGPNTEAFF
TRBV28	TRBJ1-2	-	-	TGTGCCACCGCGGATGAGCGCGGCTACACCTTC	CATADERGYTF
TRBV4-2	TRBJ2-2	-	-	TGTGCCAGCAGCCAAGTACGTGCCGCGGACACCGGGGAGCTGTTTTTT	CASSQVRAADTGELFF
TRBV28	TRBJ2-7	-	TRBD1	TGTGCCAGCAGTTTAGGGACAGGGGTACCCTACGAGCAGTACTTC	CASSLGTGVPYEQYF